This T cell receptor beta chain was profiled in a study of OX40 agonist ivuxolimab in advanced cancers. Looking at the study overall: Every 2 weeks, patients got intravenous ivuxolimab at one of six dose levels (0.01-10 mg/kg). From roughly 20 to 79 years was the age range, with a mean of about 56 years, and approximately 80% were male.

Findings of the study overall: More expanded clones were seen, on average, in CD8+ T cells than in CD4+.

Comment on this clone: Its specificity is not known.

Samples were taken at baseline and on day 1 of cycles 4 and 7. Trimming took off 4 bases at V and 9 bases at J, with 11 bases between the two ends. CDR1 DFQATT and CDR2 SNEGSKA come from the germline V gene (reference sequence). This CDR3 comprises 11 residues. TCRdb's copy holds only in-frame clones and misses some; the assay was immunoSEQ multiplex PCR. The top ten hold 2.6% of the sample, which has about 95,000 clones, roughly nine tenths seen once. The origin of this receptor is an adult with an advanced solid tumor such as melanoma, head and neck, liver or kidney cancer. The material was CD4+ or CD8+ T cells sorted from blood, obtained in a trial of the OX40 agonist ivuxolimab. The chain couples TRBV20-1 to TRBJ2-3; maybe TRBD2 (5 bases). CDR3 residues: CSATSGITQYF. As DNA, the CDR3 is TGCAGTGCTACAAGCGGTATAACGCAGTATTTT.